This T cell receptor (beta chain) was sequenced for a study of cytomegalovirus exposure and HLA in healthy donors. Study outcomes and limitations: Another analysis was done later, and it associated around 17,000 TCR beta sequences with HLA alleles at 0.05 false discovery rate. Most subjects had HLA-A and HLA-B alleles reportedly predicted accurately by TCR beta sequences.

With respect to this clone: Its cognate antigen is unknown.

The CDR3 is 11 amino acids. Trimming pared 5 bases from V and 9 bases from J, leaving 8 bases between. Germline V gene sequence: CDR1 SGHAT, CDR2 FQDESV (reference sequence). It was with 60 Vbeta and 13 Jbeta primers that the PCR ran. Libraries were prepared by immunoSEQ multiplex PCR; TCRdb keeps only in-frame clonotypes and omits some of them. The sample includes some 200,000 clones, about three quarters of them seen just once. The sequencing input was PBMCs. V is TRBV11-1 and J is TRBJ2-1; no clear D gene. The source of this sequence is a woman in her sixties or seventies in good health and CMV-seropositive. Written as DNA, the CDR3 is TGTGCCAGCAGCCGTCGAGGTGAGCAGTTCTTC. Translating gives CASSRRGEQFF.